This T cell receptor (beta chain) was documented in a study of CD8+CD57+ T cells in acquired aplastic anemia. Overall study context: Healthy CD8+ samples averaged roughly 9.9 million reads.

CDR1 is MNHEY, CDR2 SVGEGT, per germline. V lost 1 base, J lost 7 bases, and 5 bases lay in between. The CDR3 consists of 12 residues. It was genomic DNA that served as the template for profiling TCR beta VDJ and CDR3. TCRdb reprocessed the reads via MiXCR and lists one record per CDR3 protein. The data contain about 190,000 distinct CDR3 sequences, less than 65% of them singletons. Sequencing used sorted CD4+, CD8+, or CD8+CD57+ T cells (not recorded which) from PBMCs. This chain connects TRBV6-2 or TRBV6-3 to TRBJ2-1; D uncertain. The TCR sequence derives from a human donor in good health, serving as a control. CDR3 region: CASSYYGNEQFF. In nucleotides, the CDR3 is TGTGCCAGCAGTTACTACGGGAATGAGCAGTTCTTC.